This T cell receptor beta chain was documented in a study of control samples from healthy donors and cancer patients. The germline gives CDR1 SGHNT, CDR2 YYREEE (reference sequence). V was pared by 4 bases and J by 1 base, with 11 bases between. The length of the CDR3 is 14 residues. Method: immunoSEQ multiplex PCR; TCRdb's copy keeps in-frame clones and lacks some. The repertoire consists of about 79,000 clones, with 80% to 95% occurring once and the leading ten covering roughly 1.2%. The sample was PBMCs. The receptor was isolated from a woman aged 40 to 49 with lung cancer. V gene TRBV5-4 combines with J gene TRBJ1-1, with a possible D match to TRBD1 (6 bases). The CDR3 region has the DNA TGTGCCAGCAGCCTAAAGGGACAGAACACTGAAGCTTTCTTT. Translating it yields CASSLKGQNTEAFF.